One TCR beta chain is described in this entry. The sample is drawn from a study of shared clonotypes between healthy human individuals. Study summary: Participating donors consisted of two women and a few men aged 18 to 49.

Produced via immunoSEQ multiplex PCR; TCRdb's table is partial and in-frame only. This table has about 1 million clones, under 80% appearing once. The CDR3 covers 15 residues. In germline, CDR1 is LGHNA, CDR2 YSLEER. V gave up 1 base and J gave up 3 bases, with 10 bases separating them. Sequenced: memory CD4+ T cells sorted from blood. Subset noted: CD45RA-negative fraction. The chain combines TRBV4-3 with TRBJ2-1, with D maybe TRBD1 (6 bases). This clonotype was obtained from a man younger than 30 in good health. The CDR3 DNA is TGCGCCAGCAGCCAAGGACTGACAGGCTACAATGAGCAGTTCTTC. As protein: CASSQGLTGYNEQFF.